One and the same sample provided the 30 T cell receptor beta chains below, sequenced in a study of T cell responses to AZD1222 COVID-19 vaccine. The table came from immunoSEQ multiplex PCR; TCRdb's copy has only in-frame clones and leaves some out. The data contain under 80,000 clones, around 90% of them singletons. This specimen was peripheral blood, taken 28 days after the second AZD1222 dose. The receptors shown here come from an adult who received the AZD1222 COVID-19 vaccine.

The CDR3 nucleotides are TGTGCCAGCAGTGAATTAAGCGCCCTCTATAGCAATCAGCCCCAGCATTTT. It specifies CASSELSALYSNQPQHF. The chain combines TRBV2 with TRBJ1-5, with no clear D. Looked up from germline, CDR1 is SNHLY and CDR2 is FYNNEI. CDR3 size: 17 residues. V was clipped by 2 bases and J by 0 bases, with 14 bases between them.

The chain uses TRBV6-2 or TRBV6-3 and TRBJ1-1; unclear D gene. Trimming pared 5 bases from V and 8 bases from J, leaving 12 bases between. CDR1 MNHEY and CDR2 SVGEGT come from the germline V gene. The CDR3 is 12 residues long. The CDR3 DNA reads TGTGCCAGCAGTCCACGGACCCAAGAAGCTTTCTTT. Its translation: CASSPRTQEAFF.

This clone has more than one count but fewer than ten. The V gene is TRBV6-6, the J gene TRBJ2-7, with D perhaps matching TRBD2 (5 bases). Trimming shortened V by 8 bases and J by 3 bases, and 14 bases separated the two germline ends. CDR1 is MNHNY and CDR2 is SVGAGI in the germline V gene (reference sequence). CDR3 length: 13 amino acids. The CDR3 coding sequence is TGTGCCAGCCGCCTCGACTACCTCTACGAGCAGTACTTC. This sequence encodes CASRLDYLYEQYF.

The rearrangement joins TRBV7-2 to TRBJ2-1, with 8 nucleotides matching TRBD2. CDR1 is SGHTA, CDR2 FQGNSA, per germline. CDR3 length: 14 residues. The V segment lost 0 bases and the J segment 6 bases; nucleotides outside the gene matches: 1. The CDR3 protein is CASSLAGTSNEQFF. CDR3 nucleotides: TGTGCCAGCAGCTTAGCTGGGACTAGCAATGAGCAGTTCTTC.

This clone was seen once. DNA for the CDR3: TGTGCCAGCAGCCAAGATACGGCTAGCGGGAGGGTTGAGCAGTTCTTC. This codes for CASSQDTASGRVEQFF. The chain has TRBV3-1 (or the pseudogene TRBV3-2) and TRBJ2-1; the match to TRBD2 covers 12 bases. Trimming took 0 bases from V and 9 from J; bases not matched to a gene: 6. Germline V gene lookup returns CDR1 LGHDT and CDR2 YNNKEL (reference sequence). The CDR3 extends over 16 amino acids.

The CDR3 nucleotides read TGCAGCGTCGTAGTCCGGGGCCTGGCCAACGTCCTGACTTTC. Amino acid sequence: CSVVVRGLANVLTF. This rearrangement joins TRBV29-1 to TRBJ2-6; perhaps D is TRBD1 or TRBD2 (5 bases each). Germline V gene data show CDR1 as SQVTM and CDR2 as ANQGSEA. Trimming pared 6 bases from V and 6 bases from J, leaving 15 bases between. The CDR3 is 14 residues long.

The chain carries TRBV30 and TRBJ1-5; tentatively, D is TRBD1 (6 bases). CDR3 length: 15 residues. Germline values: CDR1 GTSNPN, CDR2 SVGIG (reference sequence). Trimming removed 0 bases from V and 5 bases from J, with 14 bases in between. This CDR3 reads CAWSVFGGAHQPQHF. The DNA of the CDR3 is TGTGCCTGGAGTGTTTTCGGGGGGGCTCATCAGCCCCAGCATTTT.

This clone was detected once. J is TRBJ2-3 and V is TRBV5-1; TRBD1 is a possible D gene (5 bases). There are 14 residues in the CDR3. V lost 4 bases and J 5 bases, leaving 14 bases between the germline ends. CDR1 is SGHRS and CDR2 is YFSETQ in the germline V gene. For the CDR3, the DNA is TGCGCCAGCAGCCGAGGACAAGAACTAGATACGCAGTATTTT. Its translation: CASSRGQELDTQYF.

For the CDR3, the DNA is TGTGCCAGTAGGGACGGACAGGGGTTCAATCAGCCCCAGCATTTT. Residues: CASRDGQGFNQPQHF. The chain joins TRBV19 to TRBJ1-5; 9 bases are shared with TRBD1. Trimming cost V 6 bases and J 3 bases; bases outside gene matches: 6. The CDR3 is 15 residues long. CDR1 LNHDA and CDR2 SQIVND come from the germline V gene (reference sequence).

The chain uses TRBV7-2 and TRBJ2-1; D not resolved. Germline CDR1 SGHTA, CDR2 FQGNSA. V was cut by 6 bases and J by 2 bases, with 14 bases left in between. The CDR3 is 15 residues long. The CDR3 region has the DNA TGTGCCAGCAGTGTCGACTCTGCTCCCTACAATGAGCAGTTCTTC. It translates to CASSVDSAPYNEQFF.

V gene TRBV7-9 combines with J gene TRBJ2-3, with D possibly matching TRBD2 (6 bases). V dropped 5 bases and J dropped 4 bases, with 10 bases sitting between them. The CDR3 has 13 residues. Germline V CDR1 and CDR2: SEHNR, FQNEAQ (reference sequence). The CDR3 here is CASSPRDSDTQYF. The CDR3 coding sequence is TGTGCCAGCAGCCCCCGGGACTCAGATACGCAGTATTTT.

The chain combines TRBV5-1 with TRBJ1-4, with TRBD1 matching 7 bases. This CDR3 is 15 amino acids long. Per the germline V gene, CDR1 is SGHRS and CDR2 is YFSETQ. V lost 0 bases and J lost 5; bases outside the gene matches: 4. As DNA, the CDR3 is TGCGCCAGCAGCTTGGCCTCGGACAGGAATGAAAAACTGTTTTTT. Encoded protein: CASSLASDRNEKLFF. The whole variable domain, remainder taken from reference TRBV5-1 and TRBJ1-4, is KAGVTQTPRYLIKTRGQQVTLSCSPISGHRSVSWYQQTPGQGLQFLFEYFSETQRNKGNFPGRFSGRQFSNSRSEMNVSTLELGDSALYLCASSLASDRNEKLFFGSGTQLSVL.

The CDR3 loop reads CASSEGANEKLFF. The CDR3 coding sequence is TGTGCCAGCAGTGAGGGGGCTAATGAAAAACTGTTTTTT. V gene TRBV6-4 combines with J gene TRBJ1-4; a possible D gene is TRBD1 (5 bases). Germline assignment: CDR1 MRHNA and CDR2 SNTAGT. Trimming shortened V by 3 bases and J by 3 bases, and 5 bases separated the two germline ends. The CDR3 has 13 amino acids.

The J gene is TRBJ2-3, the V gene TRBV4-2; the match to TRBD2 covers 10 bases. The V gene's germline CDR1 is LGHNA and CDR2 YNFKEQ. CDR3 length equals 19 residues. V dropped 2 bases and J dropped 3; count of bases not matched to a gene: 14. CDR3 DNA sequence: TGTGCCAGCAGCCAATTCCCTCCCGGGACTAGCGATAGTACAGATACGCAGTATTTT. Its translation is CASSQFPPGTSDSTDTQYF.

The chain employs TRBV7-9 and TRBJ1-2; D is undetermined. V gave up 2 bases and J gave up 7 bases, with 11 bases separating them. CDR1 and CDR2 (germline): SEHNR, FQNEAQ (reference sequence). There are 13 residues in the CDR3. DNA of the CDR3: TGTGCCAGCAGCTTACTAGAGGGAGGTGGCTACACCTTC. Its translation is CASSLLEGGGYTF.

The chain recombines TRBV3-1 (or the pseudogene TRBV3-2) with TRBJ2-7; tentatively, D is TRBD1 or TRBD2 (5 bases each). The CDR3 covers 14 residues. Germline CDR1 reads LGHDT; CDR2 reads YNNKEL (reference sequence). Trimming took 2 bases from V and 1 from J, leaving 9 bases between them. CDR3 in amino acids: CASSQRDGSYEQYF. The CDR3 DNA reads as TGTGCCAGCAGCCAACGGGACGGATCCTACGAGCAGTACTTC.

The V and J genes are TRBV6-5 and TRBJ1-1; D perhaps matches TRBD1 (6 bases). Per the germline V gene, CDR1 is MNHEY and CDR2 is SVGAGI. With 4 bases removed from V and 1 base from J, the gap between germline ends came to 16 bases. CDR3 length equals 16 residues. The CDR3 loop is CASSSYHGGENTEAFF. The CDR3 DNA is TGTGCCAGCAGTTCCTACCATGGGGGCGAGAACACTGAAGCTTTCTTT.

The chain couples TRBV14 to TRBJ2-3; 13 positions match TRBD2. Unmatched junction bases numbered 5, after V lost 4 bases and J lost 7 bases. Germline values: CDR1 SGHDN, CDR2 FVKESK. The length of the CDR3 is 15 residues. The CDR3 DNA is TGTGCCAGCAGCCCGACTAGCGGGAGGTTAAATACGCAGTATTTT. This translates into CASSPTSGRLNTQYF.

The chain joins TRBV2 to TRBJ2-2; a weak D match, TRBD2 (5 bases). CDR3 length: 13 amino acids. The ends were cut back, 4 bases at V and 6 bases at J, with 9 bases in the middle. CDR1 and CDR2 (germline): SNHLY, FYNNEI. The CDR3 is CASSGLAPGELFF. CDR3 sequence (DNA): TGTGCCAGCAGTGGGCTAGCCCCCGGGGAGCTGTTTTTT.

This rearrangement joins TRBV29-1 to TRBJ2-1; no firm D call. CDR3 size: 13 residues. CDR1 is SQVTM and CDR2 is ANQGSEA in the germline V gene. Trimming stripped 3 bases from V and 6 bases from J, with 12 bases between. Here the CDR3 reads CSVDHTQSNEQFF. CDR3 nucleotides: TGCAGCGTTGACCACACACAGAGCAATGAGCAGTTCTTC.

The chain is built from TRBV6-6 and TRBJ2-1; D perhaps matches TRBD2 (5 bases). Trimming stripped 5 bases from V and 4 bases from J, with 9 bases between. The CDR3 runs 13 residues. From germline, CDR1 is MNHNY and CDR2 SVGAGI (reference sequence). The CDR3 coding sequence is TGTGCCAGCAGTATGGAGGAGTACAATGAGCAGTTCTTC. Translation gives CASSMEEYNEQFF.

This chain links TRBV6-5 with TRBJ1-6; D not resolved. The V gene's germline CDR1 is MNHEY and CDR2 SVGAGI. V was trimmed by 6 bases and J by 7 bases, leaving 13 bases between them. The CDR3 covers 14 residues. The CDR3, as DNA: TGTGCCAGCAGCCCCTCGGTTAGAAATTCACCCCTCCACTTT. This sequence encodes CASSPSVRNSPLHF.

The V and J genes are TRBV5-1 and TRBJ1-1; tentatively, D is TRBD1 (6 bases). The V and J ends lost 4 bases and 1 base respectively, with 8 bases between them. The germline V gene encodes CDR1 SGHRS and CDR2 YFSETQ. The CDR3 totals 13 residues. The CDR3 DNA reads TGCGCCAGCAGCCTACAGGGGAACACTGAAGCTTTCTTT. Amino acid sequence: CASSLQGNTEAFF.

The chain links TRBV7-2 to TRBJ1-5; D not certain. This CDR3 region has 13 residues. CDR1 SGHTA and CDR2 FQGNSA come from the germline V gene. V was trimmed by 4 bases and J by 4 bases, leaving 8 bases between them. This chain's CDR3 is CASSSIENQPQHF. Written as DNA, the CDR3 is TGTGCCAGCAGCTCGATAGAAAATCAGCCCCAGCATTTT.

The chain uses TRBV18 and TRBJ1-1, with 7 bases aligning to TRBD1. Losses at the gene ends were 6 bases for V and 8 bases for J; bases not matched to a gene: 6. Germline values: CDR1 KGHSH, CDR2 LQKENI. The CDR3 consists of 12 residues. CDR3 DNA sequence: TGTGCCAGCTCCCCCGACAGGGAAGAAGCTTTCTTT. Translation: CASSPDREEAFF.

The chain combines TRBV28 with TRBJ2-7; the D gene is possibly TRBD2 (6 bases). From germline, CDR1 is MDHEN and CDR2 SYDVKM. The V and J ends lost 2 bases and 4 bases respectively, with 15 bases between them. This CDR3 contains 15 residues. The CDR3 reads CASSLSTAGGYEQYF. The CDR3 DNA reads TGTGCCAGCAGTTTAAGTACAGCTGGGGGGTACGAGCAGTACTTC.

The chain combines TRBV18 with TRBJ1-4; perhaps TRBD1 as D (5 bases). This CDR3 has 17 amino acids. Germline loops: CDR1 KGHSH, CDR2 LQKENI. V was pared by 6 bases and J by 9 bases, with 26 bases between. CDR3 sequence (DNA): TGTGCCAGCTCGTCCTCCGGGCCCGCAGGGACCAAGAAAAAACTGTTTTTT. This translates into CASSSSGPAGTKKKLFF.

CDR3 region: CAWSVLGTDNQPQHF. CDR3 nucleotides: TGTGCCTGGAGTGTACTGGGGACAGACAATCAGCCCCAGCATTTT. This chain connects TRBV30 to TRBJ1-5; 7 positions agree with TRBD1. The CDR3 runs 15 residues. Germline lookup yields CDR1 GTSNPN and CDR2 SVGIG (reference sequence). With 0 bases clipped from V and 3 bases from J, the junction kept 5 bases outside the gene matches.

J is TRBJ2-3 and V is TRBV19; D remains ambiguous. Between the trimmed V and J ends, which lost 1 base and 0 bases, there was a span of 8 bases. The CDR3 is 15 residues long. Germline V CDR1 and CDR2: LNHDA, SQIVND (reference sequence). Written as DNA, the CDR3 is TGTGCCAGTAGTATAGGCGGTTCTAGCACAGATACGCAGTATTTT. Translation: CASSIGGSSTDTQYF.

The chain recombines TRBV30 with TRBJ1-1; weak D call: TRBD1 (5 bases). Looked up from germline, CDR1 is GTSNPN and CDR2 is SVGIG (reference sequence). The CDR3 has 13 amino acids. V was cut by 0 bases and J by 3 bases, with 8 bases left in between. In nucleotides, the CDR3 is TGTGCCTGGAGTGTGGGGGACGACACTGAAGCTTTCTTT. It is translated as CAWSVGDDTEAFF.